The clone carrying this T cell receptor (beta chain) was counted ten times or more. Its antigen is not known. The data stem from a study of metastatic and nonmetastatic thyroid tumors. Looking at the study overall: Repertoire comparison spanned blood and tumor or nodule tissue of malignant and benign thyroid patients.

In the authors' methods: A classifier of distant metastasis in papillary thyroid cancer was built from CDR3 differences (across clinicopathological groups). TCRdb redid the clone calls on the PCR reads using MiXCR. Clone size and V and J calls follow TCRdb, not the original study. This table holds 85,000 to 100,000 clones, about an eighth found once. Patients underwent thyroid surgery, and none had received any treatment before it. General study results and limits: Reportedly, malignant thyroid tumors had significantly higher TCR beta diversity than benign nodules, in blood and tumor.

J gave up 3 bases and V 0 bases, and 8 bases lay outside the gene matches. Looked up from germline, CDR1 is MGHRA and CDR2 is YSYEKL. This CDR3 contains 17 residues. J is TRBJ2-3 and V is TRBV4-1; 8 nucleotides align to TRBD2. The material sequenced was blood. The source is a female donor with papillary thyroid cancer or a benign thyroid nodule (not recorded which). Some clones in this sample may be carry-over from other donors' samples. The CDR3 loop reads CASSQDPAGVVTDTQYF. The CDR3 nucleotides read TGCGCCAGCAGCCAAGATCCAGCGGGAGTAGTTACAGATACGCAGTATTTT.